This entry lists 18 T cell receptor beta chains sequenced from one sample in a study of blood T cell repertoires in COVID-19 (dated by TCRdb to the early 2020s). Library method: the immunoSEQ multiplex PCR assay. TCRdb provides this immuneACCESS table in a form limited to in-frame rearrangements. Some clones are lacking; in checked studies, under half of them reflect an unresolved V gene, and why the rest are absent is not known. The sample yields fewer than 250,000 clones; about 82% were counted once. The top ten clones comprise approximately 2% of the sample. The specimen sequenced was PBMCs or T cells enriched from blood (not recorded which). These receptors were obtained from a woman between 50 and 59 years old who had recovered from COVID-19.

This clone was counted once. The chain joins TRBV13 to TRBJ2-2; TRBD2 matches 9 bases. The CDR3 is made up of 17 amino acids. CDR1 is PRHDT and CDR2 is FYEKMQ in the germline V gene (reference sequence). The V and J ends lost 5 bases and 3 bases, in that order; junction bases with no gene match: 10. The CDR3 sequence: CASSPLIAGADTGELFF. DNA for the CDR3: TGTGCCAGCAGCCCTCTTATAGCGGGAGCGGACACCGGGGAGCTGTTTTTT.

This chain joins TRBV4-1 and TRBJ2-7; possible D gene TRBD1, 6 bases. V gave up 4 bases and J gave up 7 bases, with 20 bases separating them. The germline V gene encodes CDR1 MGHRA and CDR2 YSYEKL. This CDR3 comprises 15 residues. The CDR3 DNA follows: TGCGCCAGCAGCCCTGGACAGTTCGGAGGTAGAGAGCAGTACTTC. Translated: CASSPGQFGGREQYF.

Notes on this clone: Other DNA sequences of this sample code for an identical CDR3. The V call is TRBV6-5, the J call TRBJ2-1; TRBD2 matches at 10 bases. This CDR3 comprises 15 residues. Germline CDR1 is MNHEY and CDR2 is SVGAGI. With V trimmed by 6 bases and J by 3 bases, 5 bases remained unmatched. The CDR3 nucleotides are TGTGCCAGCAGCCGGACTAGCGGAAGCTACAATGAGCAGTTCTTC. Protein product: CASSRTSGSYNEQFF.

Here the CDR3 reads CASSLLGAGQAFF. The DNA for the CDR3 is TGCGCCAGCAGCTTGCTAGGGGCAGGCCAAGCTTTCTTT. The chain uses TRBV5-1 and TRBJ1-1, with D possibly TRBD1 on 5 matching bases. The CDR3 is made up of 13 amino acids. The germline CDR1 and CDR2 sequences are SGHRS and YFSETQ. V was clipped by 1 base and J by 9 bases, with 13 bases between them.

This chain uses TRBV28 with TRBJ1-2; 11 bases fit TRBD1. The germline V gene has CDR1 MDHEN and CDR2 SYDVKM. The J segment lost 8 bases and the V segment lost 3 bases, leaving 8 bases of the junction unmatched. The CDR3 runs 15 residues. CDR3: CASSLWGQGVFGYTF. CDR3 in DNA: TGTGCCAGCAGTTTGTGGGGACAGGGGGTTTTCGGCTACACCTTC.

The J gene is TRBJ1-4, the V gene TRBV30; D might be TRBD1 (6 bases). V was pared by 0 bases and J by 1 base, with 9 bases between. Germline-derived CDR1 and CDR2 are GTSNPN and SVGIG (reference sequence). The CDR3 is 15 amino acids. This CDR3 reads CAWSVTRGTNEKLFF. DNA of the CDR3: TGTGCCTGGAGTGTTACCAGGGGAACTAATGAAAAACTGTTTTTT.

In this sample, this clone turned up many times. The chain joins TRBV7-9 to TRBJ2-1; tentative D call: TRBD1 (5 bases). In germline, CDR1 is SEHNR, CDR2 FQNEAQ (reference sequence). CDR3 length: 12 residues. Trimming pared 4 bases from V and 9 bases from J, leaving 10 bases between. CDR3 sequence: CASSSDSLEQFF. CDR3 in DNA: TGTGCCAGCAGCTCCGACAGCCTTGAGCAGTTCTTC.

The CDR3 is CASTPRGANYGYTF. The CDR3 DNA sequence: TGTGCCAGTACTCCCAGGGGGGCGAACTATGGCTACACCTTC. This rearrangement joins TRBV19 to TRBJ1-2; 7 bases align to TRBD1. The germline CDR1 and CDR2 sequences are LNHDA and SQIVND (reference sequence). CDR3 length equals 14 residues. V trimming: 7 bases; J trimming: 2 bases; junction bases outside the gene matches: 7.

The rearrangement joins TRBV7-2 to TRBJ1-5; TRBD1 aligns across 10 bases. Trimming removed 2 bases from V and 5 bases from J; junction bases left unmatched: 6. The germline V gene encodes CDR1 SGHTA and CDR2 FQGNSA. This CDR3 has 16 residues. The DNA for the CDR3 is TGTGCCAGCAGCTTACAGACAGGGGGCCGGTATCAGCCCCAGCATTTT. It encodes CASSLQTGGRYQPQHF.

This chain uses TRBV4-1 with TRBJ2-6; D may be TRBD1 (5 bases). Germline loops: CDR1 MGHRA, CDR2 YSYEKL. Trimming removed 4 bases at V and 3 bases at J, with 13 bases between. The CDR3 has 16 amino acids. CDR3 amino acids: CASSPTQGVGANVLTF. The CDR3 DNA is TGCGCCAGCAGCCCGACCCAAGGGGTTGGGGCCAACGTCCTGACTTTC.

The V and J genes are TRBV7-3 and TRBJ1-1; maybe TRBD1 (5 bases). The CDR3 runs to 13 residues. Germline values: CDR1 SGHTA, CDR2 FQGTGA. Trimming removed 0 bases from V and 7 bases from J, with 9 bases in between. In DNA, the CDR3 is TGTGCCAGCAGCTTAACTGTCCAGGGTGAAGCTTTCTTT. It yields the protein CASSLTVQGEAFF. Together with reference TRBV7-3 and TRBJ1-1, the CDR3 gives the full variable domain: GAGVSQTPSNKVTEKGKYVELRCDPISGHTALYWYRQSLGQGPEFLIYFQGTGAADDSGLPNDRFFAVRPEGSVSTLKIQRTERGDSAVYLCASSLTVQGEAFFGQGTRLTVV.

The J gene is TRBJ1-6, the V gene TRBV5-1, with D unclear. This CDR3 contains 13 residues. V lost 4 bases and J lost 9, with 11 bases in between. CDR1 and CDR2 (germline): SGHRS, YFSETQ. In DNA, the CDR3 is TGCGCCAGCAGCCGGGATGAAGGTTCACCCCTCCACTTT. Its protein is CASSRDEGSPLHF. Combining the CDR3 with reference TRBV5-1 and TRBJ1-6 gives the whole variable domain KAGVTQTPRYLIKTRGQQVTLSCSPISGHRSVSWYQQTPGQGLQFLFEYFSETQRNKGNFPGRFSGRQFSNSRSEMNVSTLELGDSALYLCASSRDEGSPLHFGNGTRLTVT.

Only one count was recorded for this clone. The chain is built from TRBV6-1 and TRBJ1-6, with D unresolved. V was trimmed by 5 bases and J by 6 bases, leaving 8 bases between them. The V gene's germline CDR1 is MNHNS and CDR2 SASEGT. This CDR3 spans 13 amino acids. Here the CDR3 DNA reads TGTGCCAGCAGTTTGAGGGCTAATTCACCCCTCCACTTT. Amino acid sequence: CASSLRANSPLHF.

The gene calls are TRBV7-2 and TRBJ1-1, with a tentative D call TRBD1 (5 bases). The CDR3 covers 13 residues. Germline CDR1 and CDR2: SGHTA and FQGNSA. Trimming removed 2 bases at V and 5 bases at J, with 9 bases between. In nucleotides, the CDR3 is TGTGCCAGCAGCTTACCAGGGAAGACTGAAGCTTTCTTT. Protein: CASSLPGKTEAFF.

CDR3 sequence reads: CASSHGQGAVQPQHF. CDR3 coding DNA: TGTGCCAGCAGCCATGGACAGGGGGCAGTTCAGCCCCAGCATTTT. The chain employs TRBV3-1 (or the pseudogene TRBV3-2) and TRBJ1-5; 11 nucleotides agree with TRBD1. The V segment lost 3 bases and the J segment 6 bases; nucleotides outside the gene matches: 4. Germline lookup yields CDR1 LGHDT and CDR2 YNNKEL (reference sequence). CDR3 length: 15 amino acids.

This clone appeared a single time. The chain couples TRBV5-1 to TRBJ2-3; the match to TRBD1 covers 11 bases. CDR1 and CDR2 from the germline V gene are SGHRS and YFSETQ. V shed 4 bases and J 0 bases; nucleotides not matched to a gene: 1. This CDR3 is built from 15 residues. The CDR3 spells CASSRDRGSTDTQYF. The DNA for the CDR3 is TGCGCCAGCAGCCGGGACAGGGGGAGCACAGATACGCAGTATTTT.

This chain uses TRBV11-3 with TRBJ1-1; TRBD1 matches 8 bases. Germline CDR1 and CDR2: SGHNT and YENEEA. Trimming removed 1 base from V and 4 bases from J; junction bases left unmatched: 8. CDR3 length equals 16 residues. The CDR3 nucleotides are TGTGCCAGCAGCTTAGGAAAGAGACAGGGGAGCACTGAAGCTTTCTTT. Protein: CASSLGKRQGSTEAFF.

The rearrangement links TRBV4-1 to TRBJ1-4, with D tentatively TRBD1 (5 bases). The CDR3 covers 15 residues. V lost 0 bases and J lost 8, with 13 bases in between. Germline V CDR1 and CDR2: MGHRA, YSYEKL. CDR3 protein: CASSQERGVGEKLFF. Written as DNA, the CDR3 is TGCGCCAGCAGCCAAGAACGGGGGGTCGGGGAAAAACTGTTTTTT.